Listed here are 17 T cell receptor beta chains from one sample, sequenced in a study of T cell repertoires in cytomegalovirus infection. No cognate antigen is known for these TCRs. Using its own MiXCR run on the reads, TCRdb lists one record per CDR3 protein. The repertoire holds hundreds of thousands of distinct CDR3 sequences, with 30% to 35% as singletons. Sample: cultured CD8+ T cells from PBMCs, taken from culture after CMV antigen stimulation. Source of these receptors: a human donor in good health (CMV status not recorded). Some clones in this sample may be carry-over from other donors' samples.

Only a few counts were recorded for this clonotype. This chain uses TRBV7-6 with TRBJ2-7; TRBD2 matches at 7 bases. The CDR3 runs to 15 residues. The J segment lost 3 bases and the V segment lost 5 bases, leaving 10 bases of the junction unmatched. The germline CDR1 and CDR2 sequences are SGHVS and FNYEAQ. The CDR3 spells CASSVQRDGNYEQYF. The DNA of the CDR3 is TGTGCCAGCAGCGTCCAGCGGGACGGGAACTACGAGCAGTACTTC.

V is TRBV2 and J is TRBJ2-2; D unclear. There are 16 residues in the CDR3. The V gene lost 4 bases and the J gene lost 0 bases, with 12 bases spanning the gap. Germline lookup yields CDR1 SNHLY and CDR2 FYNNEI. In DNA form, the CDR3 reads TGTGCCAGCAGTGGCCGACCGTACGCGAACACCGGGGAGCTGTTTTTT. It translates to CASSGRPYANTGELFF.

The genes are TRBV5-1 and TRBJ2-7, with D possibly TRBD2 on 6 matching bases. The CDR3 is made up of 13 amino acids. Between the trimmed V and J ends, which lost 4 bases and 3 bases, there was a span of 11 bases. Per germline, CDR1 SGHRS and CDR2 YFSETQ. The CDR3 DNA reads TGCGCCAGCAGCCCGGGACTCCTCTACGAGCAGTACTTC. Amino acid sequence: CASSPGLLYEQYF.

Turning to this clonotype: At one end the junction does not follow the germline gene, possibly because of a read error. J is TRBJ2-3 and V is TRBV12-3 or TRBV12-4, with D unclear. CDR3 size: 15 residues. CDR3: CVSSPAPRSTDTQYF. The DNA of the CDR3 is TGTGTCAGCAGCCCCGCCCCAAGAAGCACAGATACGCAGTATTTT.

The J gene is TRBJ2-2, the V gene TRBV4-3; 10 positions agree with TRBD2. Germline trimming cut 2 bases from V and 4 bases from J; bases unmatched to any gene: 4. The CDR3 spans 16 residues. Germline CDR1 and CDR2: LGHNA and YSLEER. The DNA for the CDR3 is TGCGCCAGCAGCCAATCTAGCGGGGGCCCCACCGGGGAGCTGTTTTTT. This translates into CASSQSSGGPTGELFF.

This clonotype came up a few times. The CDR3 sequence is CASSRRDWQSEQFF. In DNA form, the CDR3 reads TGTGCCAGCAGTCGCCGGGACTGGCAGAGTGAGCAGTTCTTC. The chain is built from TRBV28 and TRBJ2-1, with D possibly matching TRBD2 (6 bases). The CDR3 consists of 14 residues. Germline values: CDR1 MDHEN, CDR2 SYDVKM. The ends were cut back, 5 bases at V and 9 bases at J, with 17 bases in the middle.

A remark on this clonotype: A much bigger clone sits one base away, suggesting this may be a read error. The genes are TRBV18 and TRBJ1-5; D ambiguous. CDR1 KGHSH and CDR2 LQKENI come from the germline V gene. The CDR3 runs 15 residues. CDR3 nucleotide sequence: TGTGCCAGCTCACAACAAGAGGGAAGCAATCAGCCCCGGCATTTT. It is translated as CASSQQEGSNQPRHF. The whole variable domain, remainder taken from reference TRBV18 and TRBJ1-5, is NAGVMQNPRHLVRRRGQEARLRCSPMKGHSHVYWYRQLPEEGLKFMVYLQKENIIDESGMPKERFSAEFPKEGPSILRIQQVVRGDSAAYFCASSQQEGSNQPRHFGDGTRLSIL.

CDR3 protein: CASSFRPGRYGYTF. The CDR3 nucleotides read TGTGCCAGCAGTTTCCGACCTGGGAGGTATGGCTACACCTTC. This chain links TRBV28 with TRBJ1-2; D not resolved. Germline CDR1 is MDHEN and CDR2 is SYDVKM. Trimming took 3 bases from V and 5 from J, leaving 13 bases between them. CDR3 size: 14 residues.

The V call is TRBV7-6, the J call TRBJ2-2, with D uncertain. Germline V lookup: CDR1 SGHVS, CDR2 FNYEAQ. The CDR3 loop spans 15 amino acids. The germline V and J ends were trimmed by 7 bases and 6 bases, with 18 bases remaining between them. The DNA for the CDR3 is TGTGCCAGCACCCCCCCTGGGCTTGGGGCCGGGGAGCTGTTTTTT. It encodes CASTPPGLGAGELFF. Complete variable domain (other parts from reference TRBV7-6 and TRBJ2-2): GAGVSQSPRYKVTKRGQDVALRCDPISGHVSLYWYRQALGQGPEFLTYFNYEAQQDKSGLPNDRFSAERPEGSISTLTIQRTEQRDSAMYRCASTPPGLGAGELFFGEGSRLTVL.

This clonotype has a single count. The chain combines TRBV3-1 with TRBJ2-3; 8 bases are a match to TRBD2. With V trimmed by 0 bases and J by 4 bases, 9 bases remained unmatched. This CDR3 has 17 amino acids. Germline loops: CDR1 LGHDT, CDR2 YNNKEL (reference sequence). In DNA, the CDR3 is TGTGCCAGCAGCCAAGATCTAACGGGGGGGCCCGCAGATACGCAGTATTTT. Protein sequence: CASSQDLTGGPADTQYF.

This clonotype was seen ten or more times. The chain uses TRBV7-6 and TRBJ2-1, with no clear D. V was cut by 5 bases and J by 7 bases, with 9 bases left in between. The CDR3 sequence is 12 residues long. Germline CDR1 reads SGHVS; CDR2 reads FNYEAQ. CDR3 region: CASSPGSNEQFF. As DNA, the CDR3 is TGTGCCAGCAGCCCCGGATCTAATGAGCAGTTCTTC. The entire variable domain, with the rest obtained from reference TRBV7-6 and TRBJ2-1, is as follows: GAGVSQSPRYKVTKRGQDVALRCDPISGHVSLYWYRQALGQGPEFLTYFNYEAQQDKSGLPNDRFSAERPEGSISTLTIQRTEQRDSAMYRCASSPGSNEQFFGPGTRLTVL.

This clonotype has only one observation. The genes are TRBV10-3 and TRBJ1-3, with D hard to call. The CDR3 loop spans 13 amino acids. Trimming took off 9 bases at V and 0 bases at J, with 9 bases between the two ends. Per germline, CDR1 ENHRY and CDR2 SYGVKD. CDR3 residues: CAILDNSGNTIYF. As DNA, the CDR3 is TGTGCCATTCTCGACAACTCTGGAAACACCATATATTTT.

The chain carries TRBV25-1 and TRBJ2-7; 10 nucleotides agree with TRBD1. CDR3 length: 16 residues. J gave up 3 bases and V 3 bases, and 8 bases lay outside the gene matches. The germline V gene has CDR1 MGHDK and CDR2 SYGVNS. The CDR3 here is CASSDPGTGVVYEQYF. The CDR3 region has the DNA TGTGCCAGCAGTGACCCCGGGACAGGGGTCGTCTACGAGCAGTACTTC.

The CDR3 sequence: CASSLTFASEGEQFF. CDR3 bases: TGTGCCAGCAGCTTAACGTTCGCGTCAGAGGGTGAGCAGTTCTTC. J is TRBJ2-1 and V is TRBV11-3, with D possibly matching TRBD2 (5 bases). The CDR3 covers 15 residues. Germline values: CDR1 SGHNT, CDR2 YENEEA. V dropped 2 bases and J dropped 9 bases, with 17 bases sitting between them.

This chain links TRBV27 with TRBJ2-7; D might be TRBD1 (6 bases). CDR3 length: 14 amino acids. The V gene lost 6 bases and the J gene lost 2 bases, with 14 bases spanning the gap. Germline V lookup: CDR1 MNHEY, CDR2 SMNVEV (reference sequence). The chain's CDR3 is CASRTQGYPYEQYV. In DNA, the CDR3 is TGTGCCAGCAGAACACAGGGATACCCCTACGAGCAGTACGTC.

The chain combines TRBV6-2 or TRBV6-3 with TRBJ2-3; D gene ambiguous. This CDR3 has 15 residues. The germline V gene encodes CDR1 MNHEY and CDR2 SVGEGT. The V gene lost 7 bases and the J gene lost 1 base, with 15 bases spanning the gap. The CDR3 spells CASTRWISGTDTQYF. The CDR3 coding sequence is TGTGCCAGCACCCGATGGATTTCGGGCACAGATACGCAGTATTTT.

This clonotype was observed at least ten times. This chain joins TRBV7-6 and TRBJ1-5; D is ambiguous. Germline loops: CDR1 SGHVS, CDR2 FNYEAQ. The CDR3 sequence is 15 residues long. With 5 bases removed from V and 0 bases from J, the gap between germline ends came to 11 bases. The DNA for the CDR3 is TGTGCCAGCAGCCCCTTCGGGCATAGCAATCAGCCCCAGCATTTT. It codes for CASSPFGHSNQPQHF.